This entry is about one T cell receptor beta chain. What it recognizes is unknown. The record originates from a study of cytomegalovirus exposure and HLA in healthy donors. Regarding the study as a whole: Generally TCR sequences proved uncommon, though certain public TCRs appeared in numerous donors.

Vbeta (60) and Jbeta (13) primers were used in the PCR. Here immunoSEQ multiplex PCR was the method, and the copy in TCRdb shows in-frame clones only, minus some. This sample has 150,000 to 180,000 clones, with about three quarters found just once. Germline CDR1 reads SNHLY; CDR2 reads FYNNEI. V shed 2 bases, J shed 8 bases, and the junction held 9 bases outside the gene matches. This CDR3 is built from 16 residues. The chain joins TRBV2 to TRBJ1-4, with 9 nucleotides matching TRBD1. Sequenced: PBMCs. The TCR sequence derives from a woman aged 40 to 50 in good health and CMV-seronegative. The CDR3 reads CASSEIGPGTGEKLFF. In DNA form, the CDR3 reads TGTGCCAGCAGTGAAATTGGGCCCGGGACAGGGGAAAAACTGTTTTTT.